This record concerns one T cell receptor beta chain sequence. As yet, its antigen is unknown. Data came from immunoSEQ multiplex PCR; TCRdb stores just in-frame clones and leaves some out. Among 60,000 to 100,000 clones listed, approximately 90% were seen once. The CDR3 has 13 amino acids. V was clipped by 5 bases and J by 6 bases, with 13 bases between them. Germline V gene sequence: CDR1 MDHEN, CDR2 SYDVKM. This sample was included in a study of OX40 agonist ivuxolimab in advanced cancers. Overall study context: At 0.01 to 10 mg/kg, ivuxolimab was administered intravenously to patients every 2 weeks. Males comprised approximately 81% of the group, whose mean age was around 62 years (range roughly 20 to 85). Notes on the study in general: Mean expanded clone counts were higher in CD8+ than CD4+ T cells.

Specimen: CD4+ or CD8+ T cells sorted from blood, collected in a trial of the OX40 agonist ivuxolimab. This TCR came from an adult with an advanced solid tumor such as melanoma, head and neck, liver or kidney cancer. The chain is built from TRBV28 and TRBJ1-2; D is uncertain. The CDR3 loop is CASSAWVIDGYTF. CDR3 DNA: TGTGCCAGCAGTGCATGGGTAATCGATGGCTACACCTTC.